This T cell receptor (beta chain) was identified during a study of CD8 T cells in ankylosing spondylitis. Notes on the study in general: A TCR beta motif of fewer than ten highly homologous variants seemed to mark ankylosing spondylitis blood. Reactive arthritis synovial fluid and blood were previously reported to contain some motif variants. Reported data indicate significant enrichment of disease-linked clones within matched ankylosing spondylitis synovial fluid.

The CDR3 loop spans 11 amino acids. The V gene lost 6 bases and the J gene lost 12 bases, with 15 bases spanning the gap. The germline V gene has CDR1 DFQATT and CDR2 SNEGSKA (reference sequence). Quantitative 5'-RACE was performed with molecular barcodes, and it yielded the TCR beta libraries. From the 5' RACE reads, TCRdb called clonotypes with MiXCR, one entry per CDR3 protein. The sample lists about 240,000 distinct CDR3 sequences; approximately 10% were seen once. In its sample, this clonotype was seen many times. The target antigen is unknown. The chain is built from TRBV20-1 and TRBJ2-1, with D possibly being TRBD2 (5 bases). The origin of this receptor is a male donor with ankylosing spondylitis or in good health (not recorded which). Material: blood, either unsorted or a sorted T cell fraction (not recorded which). This CDR3 is CSATDPAGQFF. For the CDR3, the DNA is TGCAGTGCCACAGACCCTGCGGGGCAGTTCTTC.